These 9 T cell receptor beta chains were sequenced from one sample in a study of T-cell memory formation after mild COVID-19. TCRdb reanalysed the 5' RACE reads using MiXCR and keeps one entry per CDR3 protein. The repertoire holds roughly 150,000 distinct CDR3 sequences, with around 15% as singletons. The sequencing input was PBMCs or a T cell subset sorted from them (not recorded which). These receptors all come from an adult woman who had mild COVID-19 (a few samples of this study predate the infection). Cell type and time point are not known.

In its sample, this clonotype was seen a few times. V and J are TRBV12-3 or TRBV12-4 and TRBJ1-6; perhaps TRBD1 as D (6 bases). This CDR3 has 14 amino acids. The V gene lost 6 bases and the J gene lost 5 bases, with 11 bases spanning the gap. CDR3 DNA sequence: TGTGCCAGCAGCCTAGACAGGAATAATTCACCCCTCCACTTT. Its translation is CASSLDRNNSPLHF.

This clonotype came up many times. The rearrangement links TRBV5-5 to TRBJ2-3; TRBD2 aligns across 7 bases. This CDR3 is 15 amino acids long. The V and J ends lost 4 bases and 0 bases, in that order; junction bases with no gene match: 5. CDR1 is SGHKS and CDR2 is YYEKEE in the germline V gene (reference sequence). CDR3 sequence (DNA): TGTGCCAGCAGCCCCGCGGGGGATAGCACAGATACGCAGTATTTT. Translation gives CASSPAGDSTDTQYF.

J is TRBJ2-5 and V is TRBV2; the match to TRBD2 covers 11 bases. CDR1 SNHLY and CDR2 FYNNEI come from the germline V gene. This CDR3 region has 14 residues. The junction had 4 bases not matched to a gene; V was cut back by 5 bases and J by 5 bases. CDR3 loop: CASSRTSGSETQYF. CDR3 bases: TGTGCCAGCAGTCGGACTAGCGGGTCGGAGACCCAGTACTTC. The full variable domain, its missing parts supplied by reference TRBV2 and TRBJ2-5, is EPEVTQTPSHQVTQMGQEVILRCVPISNHLYFYWYRQILGQKVEFLVSFYNNEISEKSEIFDDQFSVERPDGSNFTLKIRSTKLEDSAMYFCASSRTSGSETQYFGPGTRLLVL.

This clonotype occurred a few times. This chain joins TRBV5-5 and TRBJ1-6; perhaps TRBD1 as D (5 bases). Between the trimmed V and J ends, which lost 0 bases and 4 bases, there was a span of 14 bases. This CDR3 is 17 amino acids long. Germline V gene lookup returns CDR1 SGHKS and CDR2 YYEKEE (reference sequence). CDR3 sequence (DNA): TGTGCCAGCAGCTTGGCGAAGGGAAGGGGATATAATTCACCCCTCCACTTT. Amino acid sequence: CASSLAKGRGYNSPLHF.

The table lists this clonotype with many counts. The gene calls are TRBV5-1 and TRBJ2-3; D remains unclear. Germline lookup yields CDR1 SGHRS and CDR2 YFSETQ. The CDR3 sequence is 14 residues long. V gave up 7 bases and J gave up 1 base, with 13 bases separating them. For the CDR3, the DNA is TGCGCCAGCGGAGAGTGGTGGGGCACAGATACGCAGTATTTT. Translation gives CASGEWWGTDTQYF.

This clonotype was seen only a few times. The rearrangement uses TRBV18 and TRBJ1-2; no clear D gene. Germline lookup yields CDR1 KGHSH and CDR2 LQKENI. The CDR3 sequence is 14 residues long. V lost 2 bases and J 2 bases, leaving 9 bases between the germline ends. The CDR3 sequence is CASSPNQQNYGYTF. In nucleotides, the CDR3 is TGTGCCAGCTCACCAAATCAGCAAAACTATGGCTACACCTTC.

CDR3 in DNA: TGCAGCGTTTTCGAAAGAGATACGCAGTATTTT. This codes for CSVFERDTQYF. The chain combines TRBV29-1 with TRBJ2-3; D unresolved. The CDR3 spans 11 residues. V was shortened by 5 bases and J by 5 bases, with 8 bases between the two germline ends. Germline CDR1 is SQVTM and CDR2 is ANQGSEA.

This clonotype was observed a handful of times. This chain connects TRBV20-1 to TRBJ1-1; D is undetermined. The CDR3 has 11 amino acids. Trimming pared 6 bases from V and 8 bases from J, leaving 13 bases between. Germline V lookup: CDR1 DFQATT, CDR2 SNEGSKA (reference sequence). CDR3 sequence (DNA): TGCAGTGCCCTAGGGCTCGCCGAAGCTTTCTTT. This codes for CSALGLAEAFF.

The rearrangement uses TRBV4-2 and TRBJ1-1; weak D call: TRBD1 (5 bases). Germline CDR1 is LGHNA and CDR2 is YNFKEQ. This CDR3 is 14 amino acids long. The V gene lost 1 base and the J gene lost 5 bases, with 11 bases spanning the gap. The CDR3 nucleotides are TGTGCCAGCAGCCAAGCAGGGATGGGGACTGAAGCTTTCTTT. Its translation: CASSQAGMGTEAFF.